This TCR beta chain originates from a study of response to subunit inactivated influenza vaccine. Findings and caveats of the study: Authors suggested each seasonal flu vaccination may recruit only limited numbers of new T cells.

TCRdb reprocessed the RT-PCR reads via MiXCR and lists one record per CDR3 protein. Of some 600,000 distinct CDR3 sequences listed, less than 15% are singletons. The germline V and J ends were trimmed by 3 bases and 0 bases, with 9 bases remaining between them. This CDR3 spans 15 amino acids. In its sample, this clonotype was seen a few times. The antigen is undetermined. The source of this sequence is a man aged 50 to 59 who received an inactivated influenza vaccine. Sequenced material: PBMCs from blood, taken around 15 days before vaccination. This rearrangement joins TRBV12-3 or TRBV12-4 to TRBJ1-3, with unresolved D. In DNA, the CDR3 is TGTGCCAGCAGTTTCGACTCCCGCTCTGGAAACACCATATATTTT. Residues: CASSFDSRSGNTIYF.